These T cell receptor beta chains were read from a single sample in a study of long-term antiretroviral therapy in people with HIV. Using immunoSEQ multiplex PCR, the repertoire was profiled, and TCRdb retains in-frame clones only, with some absent. The sample lists fewer than 20,000 clones; 78% were seen once. The sample consisted of unsorted PBMCs, taken 0.3 years after starting antiretroviral therapy. All receptors come from a woman aged 45 to 65 with HIV. CDR3s include the opening cysteine and the closing phenylalanine or tryptophan. D genes are given only for firm matches.

V: TRBV7-2
J: TRBJ1-5
D: .
CDR3: CASSPSGDPSGPQHF

V: TRBV9
J: TRBJ2-2
D: .
CDR3: CASSREGGTGELFF

V: TRBV27
J: TRBJ2-2
D: .
CDR3: CASRSGAGELFF

V: TRBV6-1
J: TRBJ2-2
D: .
CDR3: CASREAVNTGELFF

V: TRBV5-6
J: TRBJ1-1
D: .
CDR3: CASIPLRERDTEAFF

V: TRBV11-2
J: TRBJ2-5
D: .
CDR3: CASSSMYSDQETQYF

V: TRBV6-1
J: TRBJ1-5
D: .
CDR3: CASRRGQGSNQPQHF

V: TRBV2
J: TRBJ1-1
D: .
CDR3: CASSETRGRGTEAFF

V: TRBV9
J: TRBJ1-2
D: .
CDR3: CASSVSTANYGYTF

V: TRBV6-4
J: TRBJ1-2
D: .
CDR3: CASRPGTDNYGYTF

V: TRBV10-3
J: TRBJ2-7
D: .
CDR3: CAISETAAYEQYF

V: TRBV30
J: TRBJ2-2
D: TRBD2
CDR3: CAWSPTGGLFF

V: TRBV30
J: TRBJ2-3
D: .
CDR3: CAWSVMRQGKSTDTQYF

V: TRBV29-1
J: TRBJ2-2
D: .
CDR3: CSVEVGNTGELFF

V: TRBV30
J: TRBJ1-4
D: .
CDR3: CAWSAGRATNEKLFF

V: TRBV5-6
J: TRBJ1-3
D: .
CDR3: CASSLRRFYGNTIYF

V: TRBV9
J: TRBJ2-1
D: TRBD2
CDR3: CASSVEGGGKNNEQFF

V: TRBV7-8
J: TRBJ1-3
D: .
CDR3: CASTTGNSGNTIYF

V: TRBV5-1
J: TRBJ2-3
D: .
CDR3: CASSFWGNTDTQYF

V: TRBV27
J: TRBJ2-1
D: TRBD2
CDR3: CASSLWAGVNNEQFF

V: TRBV13
J: TRBJ2-5
D: TRBD2
CDR3: CASSTLGLAGGQMGETQYF

V: TRBV7-9
J: TRBJ2-3
D: .
CDR3: CASSLGLGSTDTQYF

V: TRBV4-2
J: TRBJ2-6
D: TRBD1
CDR3: CASSLGTGRSSGANVLTF

V: TRBV5-1
J: TRBJ2-5
D: TRBD2
CDR3: CASSWELAGGKTQYF

V: TRBV30
J: TRBJ1-1
D: TRBD1
CDR3: CAWRRDRVPEAFF

V: TRBV27
J: TRBJ2-7
D: .
CDR3: CASSLKGYSPPSEQYF

V: TRBV5-1
J: TRBJ1-1
D: TRBD1
CDR3: CASTDPGQGAEAFF

V: TRBV7-9
J: TRBJ1-5
D: .
CDR3: CASSSDGGFNQPQHF

V: TRBV19
J: TRBJ2-6
D: .
CDR3: CASSAAGSGANVLTF

V: TRBV7-9
J: TRBJ1-5
D: .
CDR3: CASSGESGNQPQHF

V: TRBV5-4
J: TRBJ1-5
D: .
CDR3: CASSLGQEGQPQHF

V: TRBV5-1
J: TRBJ1-1
D: TRBD1
CDR3: CASSSGQGKTEAFF

V: TRBV7-9
J: TRBJ1-6
D: TRBD1
CDR3: CASSKGTGGHSPLHF

V: TRBV6-5
J: TRBJ2-1
D: .
CDR3: CASSYSGRHNEQFF

V: TRBV2
J: TRBJ1-1
D: .
CDR3: CASRQDVPEAFF

V: TRBV25-1
J: TRBJ2-5
D: .
CDR3: CASSEQLPYQETQYF

V: TRBV2
J: TRBJ1-6
D: .
CDR3: CASSFPGRGPLHF

V: TRBV12-5
J: TRBJ2-5
D: TRBD2
CDR3: CASGLVLLAGGKETQYF

V: TRBV7-2
J: TRBJ1-4
D: .
CDR3: CASSLGRTTNEKLFF

V: TRBV9
J: TRBJ2-3
D: TRBD2
CDR3: CASSVGTGTSGGARTDTQYF

V: TRBV6-5
J: TRBJ2-1
D: TRBD2
CDR3: CASSYSGASGHNEQFF

V: TRBV9
J: TRBJ2-7
D: TRBD2
CDR3: CASSVSLAGSEEQYF

V: TRBV18
J: TRBJ2-3
D: TRBD2
CDR3: CASSLIGLGLAGTDTQYF

V: TRBV12-5
J: TRBJ2-3
D: TRBD1
CDR3: CASGPTGRTDTQYF

V: TRBV7-9
J: TRBJ1-6
D: TRBD1
CDR3: CASSPPGQYNSPLHF

V: TRBV7-9
J: TRBJ2-2
D: TRBD1
CDR3: CASSSGQVPRGELFF

V: TRBV13
J: TRBJ2-5
D: .
CDR3: CASSNGGPVASGTQYF

V: TRBV19
J: TRBJ2-3
D: .
CDR3: CASSIGGRVGDTQYF

V: TRBV7-9
J: TRBJ2-2
D: .
CDR3: CATPFNTGELFF

V: TRBV12-5
J: TRBJ2-6
D: .
CDR3: CASGSLAPPSGANVLTF

V: TRBV5-5
J: TRBJ2-1
D: TRBD1
CDR3: CASSLAGQGYNEQFF